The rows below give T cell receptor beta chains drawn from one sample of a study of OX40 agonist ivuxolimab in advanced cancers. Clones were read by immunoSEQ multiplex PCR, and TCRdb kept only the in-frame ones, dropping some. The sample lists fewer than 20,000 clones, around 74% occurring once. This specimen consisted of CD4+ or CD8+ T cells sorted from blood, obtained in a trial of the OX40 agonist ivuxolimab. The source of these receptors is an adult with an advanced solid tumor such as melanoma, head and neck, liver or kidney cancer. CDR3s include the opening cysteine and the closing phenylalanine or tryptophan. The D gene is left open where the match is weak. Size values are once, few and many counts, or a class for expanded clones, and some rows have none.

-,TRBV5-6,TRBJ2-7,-,CASLPQGSSYEQYF,TGTGCCAGCCTTCCGCAGGGGAGCTCCTACGAGCAGTACTTC
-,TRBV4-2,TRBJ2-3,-,CASSQVGGDDTQYF,TGTGCCAGCAGCCAAGTAGGTGGCGACGATACGCAGTATTTT
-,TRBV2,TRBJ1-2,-,CASFGAVGLAGYTF,TGTGCCAGCTTTGGAGCGGTGGGGCTTGCTGGCTACACCTTC
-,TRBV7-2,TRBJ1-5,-,CASSLLPNSNQPQHF,TGTGCCAGCAGCTTACTACCGAATAGCAATCAGCCCCAGCATTTT
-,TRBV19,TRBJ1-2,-,CASSKDGPIYGYTF,TGTGCCAGTAGTAAGGACGGGCCAATCTATGGCTACACCTTC
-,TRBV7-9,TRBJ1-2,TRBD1,CASSSDRDLTNYGYTF,TGTGCCAGCAGCTCGGACAGGGACCTTACTAACTATGGCTACACCTTC
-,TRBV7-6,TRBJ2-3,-,CASSFQLPSTDTQYF,TGTGCCAGCAGCTTCCAGCTCCCTAGCACAGATACGCAGTATTTT
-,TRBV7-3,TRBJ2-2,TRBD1,CASSFPGQGTNTGELFF,TGTGCCAGCAGCTTTCCGGGACAGGGTACGAACACCGGGGAGCTGTTTTTT
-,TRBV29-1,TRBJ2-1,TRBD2,CSVAGTSGAYNEQFF,TGCAGCGTTGCAGGGACTAGCGGGGCCTACAATGAGCAGTTCTTC
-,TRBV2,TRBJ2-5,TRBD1,CASRFSDRGQYF,TGTGCCAGCAGATTCTCGGACAGGGGCCAGTACTTC
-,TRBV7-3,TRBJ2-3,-,CASSSPSTDTQYF,TGTGCCAGCAGCTCCCCCTCGACAGATACGCAGTATTTT
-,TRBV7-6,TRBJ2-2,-,CASSRGTPELFF,TGTGCCAGCAGCCGAGGGACCCCGGAGCTGTTTTTT
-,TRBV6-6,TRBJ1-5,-,CASNSVSSNQPQHF,TGTGCCAGCAACTCAGTGAGTTCAAATCAGCCCCAGCATTTT
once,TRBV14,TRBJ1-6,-,CASSQDWGSTNSPLHF,TGTGCCAGCAGCCAAGATTGGGGCAGTACCAATTCACCCCTCCACTTT
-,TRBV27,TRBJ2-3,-,CASTVLSGVISTDTQYF,TGTGCCAGCACCGTCCTCTCGGGGGTTATTAGCACAGATACGCAGTATTTT
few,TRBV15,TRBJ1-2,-,CATSQDSYGYTF,TGTGCCACCAGTCAAGACTCCTATGGCTACACCTTC
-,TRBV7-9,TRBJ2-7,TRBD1,CASSMTGGYEQYF,TGTGCCAGCAGCATGACAGGGGGGTACGAGCAGTACTTC
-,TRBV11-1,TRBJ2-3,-,CASSLTEGSLGDTQYF,TGTGCCAGCAGCTTAACTGAGGGATCCCTAGGAGATACGCAGTATTTT
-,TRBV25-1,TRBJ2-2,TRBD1,CASRRTGTGDPGELFF,TGTGCCAGCAGGAGGACCGGGACAGGGGATCCCGGGGAGCTGTTTTTT
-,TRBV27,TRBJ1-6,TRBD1,CASISGTEGNSPLHF,TGTGCCAGCATATCCGGGACAGAGGGAAATTCACCCCTCCACTTT
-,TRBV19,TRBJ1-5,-,CASSIWGYSNQPQHF,TGTGCCAGTAGTATATGGGGATATAGCAATCAGCCCCAGCATTTT
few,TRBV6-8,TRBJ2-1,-,CASNRGGEQFF,TGTGCCAGCAACAGGGGGGGTGAGCAGTTCTTC
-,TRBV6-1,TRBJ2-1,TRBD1,CASTGVTYNEQFF,TGTGCCAGTACAGGGGTTACCTACAATGAGCAGTTCTTC
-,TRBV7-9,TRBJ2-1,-,CASEGVSYNEQFF,TGTGCCAGCGAGGGGGTTTCCTACAATGAGCAGTTCTTC
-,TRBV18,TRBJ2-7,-,CASSPKTDEQYF,TGTGCCAGCTCACCAAAGACCGACGAGCAGTACTTC
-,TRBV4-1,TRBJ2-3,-,CASSQGRTDTQYF,TGCGCCAGCAGCCAAGGGAGGACAGATACGCAGTATTTT
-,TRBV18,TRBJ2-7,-,CASSRAADPYEQYF,TGTGCCAGCTCACGGGCCGCCGACCCTTACGAGCAGTACTTC
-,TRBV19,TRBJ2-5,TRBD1,CASSKQKGAAGETQYF,TGTGCCAGTAGTAAACAAAAGGGGGCAGCTGGAGAGACCCAGTACTTC
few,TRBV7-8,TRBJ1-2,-,CASSLVFGSDNYGYTF,TGTGCCAGCAGCTTAGTGTTCGGTTCTGATAACTATGGCTACACCTTC
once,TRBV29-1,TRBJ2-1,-,CSGQVPNEQFF,TGCAGTGGACAAGTTCCTAATGAGCAGTTCTTC
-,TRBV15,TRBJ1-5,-,CATSSDDQPQHF,TGTGCCACCAGCAGCGACGATCAGCCCCAGCATTTT
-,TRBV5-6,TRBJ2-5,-,CASTPPLASTQETQYF,TGTGCCAGCACCCCCCCGTTAGCGTCAACTCAAGAGACCCAGTACTTC
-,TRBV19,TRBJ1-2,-,CASRGFKQGNYGYTF,TGTGCCAGTAGAGGATTCAAACAGGGAAACTATGGCTACACCTTC
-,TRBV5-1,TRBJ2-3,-,CASSLRIPTDTQYF,TGCGCCAGCAGCTTGCGAATTCCCACAGATACGCAGTATTTT
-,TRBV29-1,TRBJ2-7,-,CSVGDFSYEQYF,TGCAGCGTTGGAGACTTCTCCTACGAGCAGTACTTC
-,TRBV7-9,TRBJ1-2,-,CASSLTGSNYGYTF,TGTGCCAGCAGCTTAACGGGGAGTAACTATGGCTACACCTTC
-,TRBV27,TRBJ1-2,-,CASAIAGEAYGYTF,TGTGCCAGTGCTATCGCCGGGGAGGCATATGGCTACACCTTC
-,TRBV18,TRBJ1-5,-,CASSREDNQPQHF,TGTGCCAGCTCACGGGAAGACAATCAGCCCCAGCATTTT
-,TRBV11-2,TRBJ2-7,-,CASSVPGAHSEQYF,TGTGCCAGCAGCGTCCCCGGGGCCCACTCCGAGCAGTACTTC
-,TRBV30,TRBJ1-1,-,CAWGGTVMNTEAFF,TGTGCCTGGGGGGGGACGGTTATGAACACTGAAGCTTTCTTT
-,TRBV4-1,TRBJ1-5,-,CASSQVGGQPQHF,TGCGCCAGCAGCCAAGTGGGCGGTCAGCCCCAGCATTTT
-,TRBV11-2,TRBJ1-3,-,CASSQWSSSGNTIYF,TGTGCCAGCAGCCAATGGTCCAGCTCTGGAAACACCATATATTTT
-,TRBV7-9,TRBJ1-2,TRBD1,CASSLPGGNANYGYTF,TGTGCCAGCAGCTTGCCAGGGGGAAACGCTAACTATGGCTACACCTTC
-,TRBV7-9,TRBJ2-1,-,CASSLAAGGPDEQFF,TGTGCCAGCAGCTTAGCGGCCGGGGGTCCGGATGAGCAGTTCTTC
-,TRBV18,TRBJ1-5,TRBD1,CASSPGQGGQPQHF,TGTGCCAGCTCACCAGGACAGGGTGGTCAGCCCCAGCATTTT
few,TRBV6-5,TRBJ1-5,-,CASSSSSNQPQHF,TGTGCCAGCAGTAGCAGTAGCAATCAGCCCCAGCATTTT
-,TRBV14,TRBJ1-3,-,CASSLYGNTIYF,TGTGCCAGCAGCCTATATGGAAACACCATATATTTT
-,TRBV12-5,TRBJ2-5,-,CASGLVLGPGGIGETQYF,TGTGCTAGTGGTTTGGTACTGGGGCCTGGGGGTATCGGGGAGACCCAGTACTTC